Described below is a single T cell receptor (beta chain) sequence and its context. Its target is not known. The sample comes from a study of post-analysis software for immune sequencing data. Looking at the study overall: Relapsing-remitting, secondary progressive and progressive-relapsing multiple sclerosis courses were included.

Incorporated into the TCR beta cDNA libraries were unique molecular identifiers, which served to reduce PCR and sequencing biases. The yield from roughly 1 to 10 million T cells was approximately 500,000 cDNA molecules in total. TCRdb reanalysed the PCR reads using MiXCR and keeps one entry per CDR3 protein. Here the sample spans 800,000 to 950,000 distinct CDR3 sequences, roughly 50% being singletons. Germline lookup yields CDR1 SGHRS and CDR2 YFSETQ. The CDR3 is 14 residues long. The ends were cut back, 3 bases at V and 3 bases at J, with 12 bases in the middle. Study results and limitations: Strong co-clustering by F measure linked samples that shared a preparation batch. Normalized Chao1 diversity was significantly reduced in patients versus controls. Patients used about 5 TRBV segments, including TRBV5-6, TRBV5-1 and TRBV20-1, more often than controls.

V and J are TRBV5-1 and TRBJ1-2; D not certain. The sample was blood. The sequence came from a girl aged 5 to 17 with multiple sclerosis. CDR3 bases: TGCGCCAGCAGCTACCCTCAGGATCACTATGGCTACACCTTC. This gives the protein CASSYPQDHYGYTF.